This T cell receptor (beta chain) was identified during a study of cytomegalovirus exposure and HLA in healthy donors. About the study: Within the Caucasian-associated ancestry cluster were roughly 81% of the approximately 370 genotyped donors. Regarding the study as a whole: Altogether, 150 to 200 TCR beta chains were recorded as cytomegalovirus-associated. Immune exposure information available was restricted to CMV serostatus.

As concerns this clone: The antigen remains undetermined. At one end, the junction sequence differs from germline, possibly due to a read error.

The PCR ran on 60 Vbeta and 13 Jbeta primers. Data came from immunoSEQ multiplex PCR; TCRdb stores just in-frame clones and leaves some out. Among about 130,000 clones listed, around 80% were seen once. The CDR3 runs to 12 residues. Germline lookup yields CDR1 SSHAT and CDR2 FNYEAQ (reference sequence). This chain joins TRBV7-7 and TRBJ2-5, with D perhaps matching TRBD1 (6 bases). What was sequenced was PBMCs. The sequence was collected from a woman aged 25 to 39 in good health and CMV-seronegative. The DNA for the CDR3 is TGTGCTAGCAGCGGAACCGGACAGCAACAGTACTTC. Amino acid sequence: CASSGTGQQQYF.